This T cell receptor (beta chain) came from a study of T cell changes during pregnancy in multiple sclerosis. To note about this clone: This same CDR3 is encoded by further DNA sequences in the sample.

TCRdb's copy holds only in-frame clones and misses some; the assay was immunoSEQ multiplex PCR. The data contain about 39,000 clones, about nine tenths of them seen just once; the ten biggest clones take up 0.47%. This CDR3 region has 11 residues. The V gene lost 6 bases and the J gene lost 4 bases, with 9 bases spanning the gap. Germline loops: CDR1 DFQATT, CDR2 SNEGSKA (reference sequence). The chain joins TRBV20-1 to TRBJ1-2; no firm D call. The sample in question was CD4+ T cells from peripheral blood mononuclear cells, obtained in the first trimester of pregnancy. This TCR derives from a female donor in good health, enrolled as a control in a pregnancy study. The chain's CDR3 is CSASTGYGYTF. The CDR3 region has the DNA TGCAGTGCCTCGACGGGCTATGGCTACACCTTC.